Listed here are 14 T cell receptor beta chains from one sample, sequenced in a study of T cell responses to AZD1222 COVID-19 vaccine. Measured with immunoSEQ multiplex PCR; TCRdb has only the in-frame clones, and not every one. This sample yields roughly 150,000 clones, of which approximately 89% are seen a single time; less than 5.5% belongs to the top ten. This specimen consisted of peripheral blood, obtained on day 0 of AZD1222 vaccination. All receptors derive from an adult in good health.

The V gene is TRBV5-8, the J gene TRBJ2-1; TRBD2 aligns across 7 bases. CDR3 size: 14 residues. V lost 2 bases and J lost 10; bases outside the gene matches: 9. CDR1 and CDR2 from the germline V gene are SGHTS and YDEGEE. CDR3 region: CASSFDGRAGEQFF. CDR3 DNA sequence: TGTGCCAGCAGCTTTGATGGGAGGGCCGGGGAGCAGTTCTTC.

The rearrangement joins TRBV3-1 (or the pseudogene TRBV3-2) to TRBJ1-6, with D possibly TRBD1 on 5 matching bases. Trimming shortened V by 4 bases and J by 10 bases, and 14 bases separated the two germline ends. CDR1 is LGHDT and CDR2 is YNNKEL in the germline V gene (reference sequence). The CDR3 contains 14 residues. CDR3 DNA sequence: TGTGCCAGCAGCCCCCCCAGGGCTCCGTCACCCCTCCACTTT. This encodes CASSPPRAPSPLHF.

This chain connects TRBV28 to TRBJ2-3, with 12 bases lining up with TRBD1. Germline values: CDR1 MDHEN, CDR2 SYDVKM. This CDR3 has 20 residues. V gave up 1 base and J gave up 2 bases; unmatched junction bases: 13. CDR3 residues: CASSLSRVGQGASDTDTQYF. DNA of the CDR3: TGTGCCAGCAGTTTATCCCGAGTGGGACAGGGGGCTTCGGACACAGATACGCAGTATTTT.

This chain links TRBV10-2 with TRBJ2-7, with 13 bases that match TRBD2. The CDR3 covers 15 residues. Trimming cost V 7 bases and J 2 bases; bases outside gene matches: 5. CDR1 and CDR2 from the germline V gene are WSHSY and SAAADI. The CDR3: CASTWTSGGTYEQYF. CDR3 DNA sequence: TGCGCCAGCACGTGGACTAGCGGGGGTACCTACGAGCAGTACTTC.

The chain links TRBV28 to TRBJ2-7; D gene ambiguous. Germline V CDR1 and CDR2: MDHEN, SYDVKM. This CDR3 region has 14 residues. Trimming shortened V by 5 bases and J by 3 bases, and 14 bases separated the two germline ends. In nucleotides, the CDR3 is TGTGCCAGCAGTCCAAAAGAGAACTTCTACGAGCAGTACTTC. Its translation is CASSPKENFYEQYF.

The V gene is TRBV27, the J gene TRBJ1-5, with a tentative D call TRBD1 (5 bases). This CDR3 has 18 amino acids. V gave up 3 bases and J gave up 0 bases, with 18 bases separating them. Germline V gene data show CDR1 as MNHEY and CDR2 as SMNVEV (reference sequence). CDR3 sequence: CASSFSTGGAYSNQPQHF. CDR3 nucleotides: TGTGCCAGCAGTTTTTCGACCGGTGGGGCCTATAGCAATCAGCCCCAGCATTTT.

The V gene is TRBV7-8, the J gene TRBJ1-1; a possible D gene is TRBD1 (6 bases). CDR1 SGHVS and CDR2 FQNEAQ come from the germline V gene. Trimming took 3 bases from V and 3 from J, leaving 8 bases between them. The CDR3 extends over 13 amino acids. CDR3 DNA: TGTGCCAGCAGCTTTACAGGGTACACTGAAGCTTTCTTT. Its protein is CASSFTGYTEAFF.

The genes are TRBV28 and TRBJ2-1; D gene unclear. This CDR3 is 12 amino acids long. CDR1 is MDHEN, CDR2 SYDVKM, per germline. The germline V and J ends were trimmed by 8 bases and 7 bases, with 12 bases remaining between them. Written as DNA, the CDR3 is TGTGCCAGCCAGGCTTCATTTAATGAGCAGTTCTTC. Translating it yields CASQASFNEQFF.

V is TRBV21-1 and J is TRBJ1-2; the table's D call, TRBD1, was not checked against the DNA. TRBV21-1 counts as a pseudogene. The CDR3 loop spans 13 amino acids. CDR3 sequence reads: CASTSTGDYGYTF. The CDR3 nucleotides read TGTGCCAGCACCTCGACAGGGGATTACGGCTACACCTTC.

This rearrangement joins TRBV5-8 to TRBJ1-5, with D hard to call. With 2 bases removed from V and 4 bases from J, the gap between germline ends came to 4 bases. The CDR3 has 12 residues. Germline V gene data show CDR1 as SGHTS and CDR2 as YDEGEE. CDR3 region: CASSFMNQPQHF. The CDR3 DNA reads as TGTGCCAGCAGCTTCATGAATCAGCCCCAGCATTTT.

This chain uses TRBV6-2 or TRBV6-3 with TRBJ2-7, with 8 bases lining up with TRBD2. The germline CDR1 and CDR2 sequences are MNHEY and SVGEGT. This CDR3 spans 14 amino acids. V shed 5 bases, J shed 2 bases, and the junction held 5 bases outside the gene matches. This CDR3 reads CASSAREVPYEQYF. CDR3 DNA: TGTGCCAGCAGTGCGCGGGAGGTGCCCTACGAGCAGTACTTC.

The rearrangement uses TRBV5-1 and TRBJ1-4, with D perhaps matching TRBD1 (6 bases). The CDR3 loop spans 14 amino acids. Per the germline V gene, CDR1 is SGHRS and CDR2 is YFSETQ. V was shortened by 1 base and J by 6 bases, with 10 bases between the two germline ends. The DNA for the CDR3 is TGCGCCAGCAGCTTGACAGGGCCTGATGAAAAACTGTTTTTT. This codes for CASSLTGPDEKLFF.

This clone was detected only once. This CDR3 reads CASSPGLAGVYEQYF. The CDR3 DNA reads TGTGCCAGCAGCCCCGGACTAGCGGGAGTGTACGAGCAGTACTTC. The rearrangement joins TRBV11-3 to TRBJ2-7, with 13 nucleotides matching TRBD2. Trimming at V came to 5 bases and at J to 4 bases, leaving 5 bases not matched to a gene. CDR3 length: 15 amino acids. Germline assignment: CDR1 SGHNT and CDR2 YENEEA.

The gene calls are TRBV6-2 or TRBV6-3 and TRBJ2-1; 8 positions agree with TRBD2. The CDR3 has 17 amino acids. The V gene end was trimmed by 0 bases and the J gene end by 1 base; junction bases not matched to a gene: 5. CDR1 is MNHEY and CDR2 is SVGEGT in the germline V gene. CDR3 amino acids: CASSYSLAGRSYNEQFF. In DNA, the CDR3 is TGTGCCAGCAGTTACTCGTTAGCGGGGCGGTCCTACAATGAGCAGTTCTTC.